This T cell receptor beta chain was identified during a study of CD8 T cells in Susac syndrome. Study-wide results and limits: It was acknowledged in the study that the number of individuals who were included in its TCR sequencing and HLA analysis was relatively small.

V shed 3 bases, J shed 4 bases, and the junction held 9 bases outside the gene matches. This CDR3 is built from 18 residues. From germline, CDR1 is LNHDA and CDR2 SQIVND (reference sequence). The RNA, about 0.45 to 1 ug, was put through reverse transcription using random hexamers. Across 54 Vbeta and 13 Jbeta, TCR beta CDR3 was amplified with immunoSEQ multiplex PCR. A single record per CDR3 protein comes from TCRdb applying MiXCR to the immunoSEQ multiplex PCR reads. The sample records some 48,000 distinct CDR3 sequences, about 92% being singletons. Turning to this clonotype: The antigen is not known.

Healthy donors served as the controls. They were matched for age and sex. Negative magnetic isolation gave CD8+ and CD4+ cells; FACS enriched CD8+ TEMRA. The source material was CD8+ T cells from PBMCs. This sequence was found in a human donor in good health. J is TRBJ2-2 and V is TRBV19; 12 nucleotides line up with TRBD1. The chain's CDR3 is CASSIRGPGQGATGELFF. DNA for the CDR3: TGTGCCAGTAGTATTAGAGGTCCGGGACAGGGGGCCACCGGGGAGCTGTTTTTT.